The T cell receptor beta chain under discussion was sequenced for a study of T cell repertoires in cytomegalovirus infection. About the study: CMV epitopes that were recently identified and HLA-C-restricted were used alongside well-studied HLA-B-restricted ones. Shared public TCR beta signatures pointed to both CMV infection and a matching HLA type.

Study-level results: Summed frequency of public TCR beta families distinguished CMV carriers with the relevant HLA. HLA-C-restricted CMV clonotypes gave the most frequent clonotype in two of eight donors.

This clonotype was observed a handful of times. The antigen is undetermined. The ends were cut back, 0 bases at V and 1 base at J, with 10 bases in the middle. The CDR3 totals 15 residues. Germline values: CDR1 SGHNT, CDR2 YYREEE (reference sequence). In TCRdb, the reads were re-called with MiXCR into one record per CDR3 protein. The sample lists roughly 340,000 distinct CDR3 sequences; 29% were seen once. The source is a human donor in good health (CMV status not recorded). Some clones in this sample may be carry-over from other donors' samples. The chain is built from TRBV5-4 and TRBJ1-1; the D is unclear. Sequencing was performed on cultured PBMCs, taken from culture after CMV antigen stimulation. In nucleotides, the CDR3 is TGTGCCAGCAGCTTGGAGGCAAAACGGAACACTGAAGCTTTCTTT. Protein product: CASSLEAKRNTEAFF.